One T cell receptor beta chain is described in this entry. Its antigen remains unknown. A read error is possible here, since a much larger clone lies one base away. The CDR3 runs to 13 residues. Sequencing libraries of naive CD8 cells derived from approximately 20,000 to 1,000,000 sorted cells with 10%, 30% or 50% RNA. These data are taken from a study of molecular identifiers for immune sequencing clone quantification. Library preparation followed earlier protocols using designated TCR primers. One entry per CDR3 protein results from TCRdb running MiXCR on the PCR reads. The sample includes nearly 650,000 distinct CDR3 sequences, 25% of them seen just once. The study's findings and limits: Over 99% of effector molecules, yet under 1% of naive-cell molecules, were held by clones above 20 RNA copies.

The material sequenced was naive CD8+ T cells from blood, with Jurkat cell RNA spiked in. Described subset: FACS-sorted CD8+CD4-CCR7+CD45RA+ naive T cells. The genes are TRBV5-3 and TRBJ2-6; D is possibly TRBD1 (5 bases). TRBV5-3 is an ORF, with its function uncertain. This TCR was sampled from a human donor in good health. Some libraries in this study had Jurkat cell RNA spiked in. This chain's CDR3 is CASLSSGANVLIF. The CDR3 DNA sequence: TGTGCCAGCTTAAGTTCTGGGGCCAACGTCCTGATTTTC.